A single sample gave rise to the 22 T cell receptor beta chains below, sequenced in a study of PD-L1 blockade in urothelial cancer. As for time point: peripheral blood 6 weeks after treatment start. Repertoires were generated with immunoSEQ multiplex PCR, while TCRdb's copy carries only in-frame clones and drops some. This table holds some 120,000 clones, approximately 90% found once. This specimen consisted of PBMCs, obtained around atezolizumab (anti-PD-L1) treatment. Receptors originate from a man in his fifties or sixties with urothelial cancer.

The chain carries TRBV27 and TRBJ2-2; D is uncertain. Trimming cost V 0 bases and J 0 bases, with 11 bases left between them. This CDR3 region has 17 residues. CDR1 is MNHEY, CDR2 SMNVEV, per germline (reference sequence). CDR3 loop: CASSLSSAATNTGELFF. The DNA of the CDR3 is TGTGCCAGCAGTTTATCGTCGGCGGCGACGAACACCGGGGAGCTGTTTTTT.

V is TRBV11-3 and J is TRBJ2-2, with 7 positions matching TRBD2. Trimming cost V 4 bases and J 7 bases; bases outside gene matches: 6. Germline V gene data show CDR1 as SGHNT and CDR2 as YENEEA. The CDR3 length is 14 residues. The CDR3 region is CASSWDGGNGELFF. The CDR3 DNA reads as TGTGCCAGCAGCTGGGACGGGGGGAACGGGGAGCTGTTTTTT.

Written as DNA, the CDR3 is TGTGCCAGCAGCTTAACGAGAGTGGGCGGGGGGGAAGAGACCCAGTACTTC. This codes for CASSLTRVGGGEETQYF. The chain is built from TRBV7-3 and TRBJ2-5, with 9 bases identical to TRBD2. With 0 bases clipped from V and 3 bases from J, the junction kept 8 bases outside the gene matches. The CDR3 is 17 residues long. Germline lookup yields CDR1 SGHTA and CDR2 FQGTGA. Combining the CDR3 with reference TRBV7-3 and TRBJ2-5 gives the whole variable domain GAGVSQTPSNKVTEKGKYVELRCDPISGHTALYWYRQSLGQGPEFLIYFQGTGAADDSGLPNDRFFAVRPEGSVSTLKIQRTERGDSAVYLCASSLTRVGGGEETQYFGPGTRLLVL.

The chain combines TRBV4-2 with TRBJ1-5; D not resolved. The length of the CDR3 is 13 residues. Germline lookup yields CDR1 LGHNA and CDR2 YNFKEQ. V dropped 0 bases and J dropped 6 bases, with 6 bases sitting between them. The CDR3 region has the DNA TGTGCCAGCAGCCAAGAGATTAGTCAGCCCCAGCATTTT. Amino acid sequence: CASSQEISQPQHF.

J is TRBJ2-4 and V is TRBV28; TRBD1 matches 8 bases. V lost 6 bases, J lost 0 bases, and 7 bases stayed unmatched. This CDR3 has 16 residues. Germline loops: CDR1 MDHEN, CDR2 SYDVKM. The CDR3 spells CASSLDRVEAKNIQYF. The DNA for the CDR3 is TGTGCCAGCAGCCTGGACAGGGTGGAAGCCAAAAACATTCAGTACTTC.

This chain connects TRBV5-1 to TRBJ2-3; 10 nucleotides match TRBD2. This CDR3 contains 16 residues. J was trimmed by 4 bases and V by 5 bases; bases with no gene match: 10. The germline V gene encodes CDR1 SGHRS and CDR2 YFSETQ. CDR3 region: CASSLGLAGEADTQYF. Written as DNA, the CDR3 is TGCGCCAGCAGTTTAGGGCTAGCGGGAGAAGCAGATACGCAGTATTTT. Supplemented by reference TRBV5-1 and TRBJ2-3, the full variable domain reads KAGVTQTPRYLIKTRGQQVTLSCSPISGHRSVSWYQQTPGQGLQFLFEYFSETQRNKGNFPGRFSGRQFSNSRSEMNVSTLELGDSALYLCASSLGLAGEADTQYFGPGTRLTVL.

The gene calls are TRBV14 and TRBJ2-7; 8 positions agree with TRBD2. This CDR3 has 15 amino acids. Germline CDR1 SGHDN, CDR2 FVKESK. The trim removed 4 bases at V and 3 bases at J, leaving 8 bases unmatched. CDR3 amino acids: CASSPSGGGFYEQYF. The CDR3 region has the DNA TGTGCCAGCAGCCCTTCGGGGGGGGGATTCTACGAGCAGTACTTC.

The rearrangement uses TRBV5-1 and TRBJ2-5; D is undetermined. The V end was cut by 4 bases, the J end by 4 bases, with 8 bases between. The CDR3 length is 12 residues. Germline V gene sequence: CDR1 SGHRS, CDR2 YFSETQ. The CDR3 DNA sequence: TGCGCCAGCAGCGAACGGAGAGAGACCCAGTACTTC. It encodes CASSERRETQYF.

The chain joins TRBV11-2 to TRBJ2-7; D remains ambiguous. CDR3 length equals 14 residues. The V end was cut by 6 bases, the J end by 3 bases, with 15 bases between. The germline V gene has CDR1 SGHAT and CDR2 FQNNGV. In nucleotides, the CDR3 is TGTGCCAGCAGACACCTTTTACCTTTCTACGAGCAGTACTTC. Protein product: CASRHLLPFYEQYF. Drawing the rest from reference TRBV11-2 and TRBJ2-7, the complete variable domain is EAGVAQSPRYKIIEKRQSVAFWCNPISGHATLYWYQQILGQGPKLLIQFQNNGVVDDSQLPKDRFSAERLKGVDSTLKIQPAKLEDSAVYLCASRHLLPFYEQYFGPGTRLTVT.

CDR3 nucleotides: TGTGCCAGCAGCAGACAGCCGGGACAGGGTGCAGATACGCAGTATTTT. Translation gives CASSRQPGQGADTQYF. The gene calls are TRBV11-2 and TRBJ2-3; 9 bases map to TRBD1. The junction had 10 bases not matched to a gene; V was cut back by 5 bases and J by 4 bases. CDR1 SGHAT and CDR2 FQNNGV come from the germline V gene. The CDR3 consists of 16 residues.

The genes are TRBV5-4 and TRBJ2-3; TRBD1 matches 8 bases. CDR3 length: 15 amino acids. CDR1 is SGHNT, CDR2 YYREEE, per germline (reference sequence). The V and J ends lost 4 bases and 1 base, in that order; junction bases with no gene match: 5. CDR3 protein: CASSDGRGRTDTQYF. The CDR3 DNA reads TGTGCCAGCAGCGATGGCAGGGGGCGCACAGATACGCAGTATTTT.

J is TRBJ1-5 and V is TRBV29-1; unclear D gene. Germline V gives CDR1 SQVTM, CDR2 ANQGSEA. This CDR3 is 15 amino acids long. Trimming took off 5 bases at V and 0 bases at J, with 14 bases between the two ends. This CDR3 reads CSVSEGGVSNQPQHF. The CDR3 bases are TGCAGCGTTTCGGAGGGAGGTGTTAGCAATCAGCCCCAGCATTTT.

This clone was observed once. The genes are TRBV18 and TRBJ2-3; the match to TRBD1 covers 7 bases. Per germline, CDR1 KGHSH and CDR2 LQKENI. This CDR3 has 15 residues. Trimming took 4 bases from V and 5 from J; bases not matched to a gene: 9. The DNA for the CDR3 is TGTGCCAGCTCACAAACTCATAACAGGGGAGATACGCAGTATTTT. Translated: CASSQTHNRGDTQYF.

The chain employs TRBV18 and TRBJ1-5; no firm D call. The CDR3 covers 12 residues. Germline CDR1 and CDR2: KGHSH and LQKENI. Trimming cost V 3 bases and J 6 bases, with 6 bases left between them. The CDR3 DNA is TGTGCCAGCTCACCCGGGGTTCAGCCCCAGCATTTT. Amino acid sequence: CASSPGVQPQHF.

The gene calls are TRBV7-6 and TRBJ2-1; 7 nucleotides line up with TRBD2. The CDR3 contains 15 residues. CDR1 and CDR2 (germline): SGHVS, FNYEAQ. The J segment lost 7 bases and the V segment lost 5 bases, leaving 11 bases of the junction unmatched. For the CDR3, the DNA is TGTGCCAGCAGCCTCGCGGCGGGGGTGGCGAATGAGCAGTTCTTC. Its translation: CASSLAAGVANEQFF.

V usage is TRBV5-1 and J usage is TRBJ2-1, with 16 bases aligning to TRBD2. V lost 4 bases and J lost 8; bases outside the gene matches: 9. The CDR3 consists of 17 residues. Germline V gene data show CDR1 as SGHRS and CDR2 as YFSETQ. DNA of the CDR3: TGCGCCAGCAGCCCGGGACTAGCGGGGGGGAACGTTGATGAGCAGTTCTTC. This translates into CASSPGLAGGNVDEQFF.

The chain carries TRBV7-2 and TRBJ2-7, with 14 positions matching TRBD2. Germline V gives CDR1 SGHTA, CDR2 FQGNSA. Germline trimming cut 5 bases from V and 6 bases from J; bases unmatched to any gene: 12. The CDR3 totals 17 residues. This chain's CDR3 is CASSLTSGRASGGEQYF. The CDR3, as DNA: TGTGCCAGCAGCCTGACTAGCGGGAGGGCCTCGGGAGGCGAGCAGTACTTC. Complete variable domain (other parts from reference TRBV7-2 and TRBJ2-7): GAGVSQSPSNKVTEKGKDVELRCDPISGHTALYWYRQSLGQGLEFLIYFQGNSAPDKSGLPSDRFSAERTGGSVSTLTIQRTQQEDSAVYLCASSLTSGRASGGEQYFGPGTRLTVT.

The gene calls are TRBV7-6 and TRBJ2-5, with a tentative D call TRBD2 (6 bases). Trimming stripped 4 bases from V and 2 bases from J, with 20 bases between. Germline CDR1 is SGHVS and CDR2 is FNYEAQ. The length of the CDR3 is 17 residues. This CDR3 is CASSSRLSRGGQETQYF. The CDR3 bases are TGTGCCAGCAGCTCCCGGCTGTCCCGGGGAGGACAAGAGACCCAGTACTTC.

This chain uses TRBV9 with TRBJ1-6, with 7 bases fitting TRBD1. The CDR3 covers 15 residues. Germline V lookup: CDR1 SGDLS, CDR2 YYNGEE. V was clipped by 0 bases and J by 7 bases; unmatched bases: 4. CDR3 nucleotide sequence: TGTGCCAGCAGCGTAGACGGACAGGAAAATTCACCCCTCCACTTT. The encoded protein is CASSVDGQENSPLHF.

The rearrangement uses TRBV7-3 and TRBJ2-1; no reliable D call. Germline CDR1 is SGHTA and CDR2 is FQGTGA. Trimming pared 5 bases from V and 0 bases from J, leaving 11 bases between. CDR3 length: 15 residues. The CDR3 reads CASSLRSSSYNEQFF. In DNA form, the CDR3 reads TGTGCCAGCAGCCTCAGATCCAGCTCCTACAATGAGCAGTTCTTC.

This clone has only one observation. The rearrangement joins TRBV30 to TRBJ2-7, with 8 bases matching TRBD1. This CDR3 region has 13 residues. Germline-derived CDR1 and CDR2 are GTSNPN and SVGIG (reference sequence). Trimming took 4 bases from V and 2 from J; bases not matched to a gene: 4. CDR3 sequence: CAWTKDRAYEQYF. The DNA of the CDR3 is TGTGCCTGGACTAAGGACAGGGCCTACGAGCAGTACTTC.

CDR3 nucleotide sequence: TGTGCCAGCAGCAGGGCAGGGGGAATCATCGAGCAGTACTTC. It is translated as CASSRAGGIIEQYF. The rearrangement uses TRBV25-1 and TRBJ2-7; 7 bases fit TRBD1. Trimming cost V 6 bases and J 6 bases; bases outside gene matches: 11. Germline CDR1 and CDR2: MGHDK and SYGVNS. The CDR3 has 14 residues.